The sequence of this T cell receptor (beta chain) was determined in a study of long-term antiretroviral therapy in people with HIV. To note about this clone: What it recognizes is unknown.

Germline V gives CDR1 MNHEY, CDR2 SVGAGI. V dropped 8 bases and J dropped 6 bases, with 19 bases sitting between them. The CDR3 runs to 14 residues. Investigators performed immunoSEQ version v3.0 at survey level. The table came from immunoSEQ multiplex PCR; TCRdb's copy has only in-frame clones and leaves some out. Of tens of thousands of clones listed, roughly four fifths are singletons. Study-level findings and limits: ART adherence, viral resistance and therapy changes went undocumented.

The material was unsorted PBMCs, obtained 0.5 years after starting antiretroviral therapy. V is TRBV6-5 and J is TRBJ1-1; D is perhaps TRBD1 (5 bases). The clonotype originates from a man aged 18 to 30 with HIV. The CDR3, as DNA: TGTGCCAGCGGACTAACTAAGGGGCACGCTGAAGCTTTCTTT. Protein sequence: CASGLTKGHAEAFF.